The entry that follows covers one T cell receptor beta chain sequence. It lacks a known antigen. The sample holds no much larger clone one base away, and base qualities are not on file. V is cut by 3 bases and J by 1 base, and the space between the germline ends is 21 bases. CDR1 and CDR2 are read off the germline V gene (reference sequence) as LNHDA and SQIVND. Inclusive of the bounding cysteine and phenylalanine, the CDR3 is 18 residues long. The DNA shown is the 54-base CDR3, in frame from base 1. The data originate from a study of shared clonotypes between healthy human individuals (dated by TCRdb to 2020 to 2022). Looking at the study overall: A few men and a couple of women, aged 18 to 49 years, made up the cohort. For each donor, three plates each were used for CD4 naive and CD4 memory, two plates were used for CD8 naive, and one plate was used for CD8 memory. To increase sequencing depth and limit assay-specific biases, TCR repertoire library preparation and sequencing were carried out by different laboratories using diverse techniques. Blood TCR repertoires of several healthy adults were deeply sequenced to estimate repertoire size and the extent of clonotype sharing between individuals. Per donor, leukapheresis produced somewhere between about 0.94 and 9 billion PBMCs. What the research found in general, with its limitations: Only blood was sampled, and tissue TCR repertoires likely differ from those in blood. Pairwise subsampling led to the expectation that sequencing depth would affect the degree of clonotype sharing among donors. Roughly 5% of naive CD4, 3.5% of naive CD8, 2.3% of memory CD4, and 0.35% to 0.4% of memory CD8 clonotypes were shared across four donors. Because the study included a small number of donors, the genetic and exposure-history diversity represented was limited. Naive subsets generally had larger estimated clonotype richness than memory subsets did. Compared with non-shared clonotypes, the clonotypes found in all four sorted-subset donors had higher generation probabilities. Rarefaction of sorted-subset datasets indicated incomplete sequencing despite the large sequencing depth.

Using the deep immunoSEQ assay, TCR CDR3 regions were amplified from genomic DNA by multiplex PCR. Genomic DNA extracted from each cell subset was distributed evenly over all wells of several immunoSEQ 96-well plates, and each plate served as one replicate. For sorted subsets, each replicate PCR was loaded with 200 to 250 ng genomic DNA, equivalent to 30,000 to 35,000 T cell genomes. Purified libraries were measured with a Qubit 3.0 fluorometer, size-checked on a Bioanalyzer 2100, and measured again with the KAPA Library Quantification kit. Every immunoSEQ 96-well plate was sequenced on a separate single-read 150-cycle Illumina NextSeq 550 flow cell. For the original study's pipeline: Because only junctional sequences without quality scores were contained in the immunoSEQ output, filtering matching that applied to full-length reads could not be performed. To assign V/J genes and CDR3, sequences were annotated against IMGT germline references using PyIR, a Python wrapper for IgBLAST v1.9. Reads were filtered out if the reads had weak V/J assignments (E-value above 1e-6), no CDR3, stop codons, out-of-frame junctions, or ambiguous translated residues. A V3J clonotype was defined by an identical inferred V gene, J gene, and CDR3 amino acid sequence. Percentage overlap between repertoires was calculated by dividing the number of shared unique clonotypes by the size of the smaller repertoire. Three approaches were used to assess repertoire richness: RTK rarefaction, the Chao1 estimator, and Recon v2.1 estimates of unobserved clonotypes. For all TCRbeta clonotypes obtained by the gDNA method from a few donors, generation probabilities were computed with OLGA. Not all clones reach the TCRdb copy of this immuneACCESS table, which keeps in-frame sequences only. Checked studies attribute under half of the gap to unresolved V genes and leave the rest unexplained. V, J and clone size reflect that table, while D and trimming were determined from the DNA. In this sample the table shows over a million clones, over 95% of which occur a single time. The top ten clonotypes cover approximately 1.2% of the sample.

The donors were healthy, HIV-negative adults who had no recently reported acute infections or vaccinations. All donors were Caucasian adults living in Nashville, Tennessee, USA. CD4+ T cells were enriched through magnetic negative selection, after which naive cells were positively selected on CD45RA and the remaining negative fraction served as the memory subset. Blood was obtained by leukapheresis, after which PBMCs were separated by Ficoll-Histopaque density gradient centrifugation and cryopreserved in liquid nitrogen vapor phase. Analytical flow cytometry was used to check the purity and quantity of every magnetically sorted T cell population. Genomic DNA was isolated from each sorted fraction and quantified by UV absorbance on a Nanodrop 2000c.

Material: naive CD4+ T cells sorted from blood. In light of the paper, this sample's cell subset or site label describes: CD45RA+ positively selected. This receptor was identified in a man aged 30-40 years in good health. This sequence uses TRBV19 and TRBJ2-5; too little of a D gene remains to name it. The CDR3 protein sequence reads: CASSIGTDWQNRQETQYF. The DNA is TGTGCCAGTAGTATTGGTACAGATTGGCAAAACCGCCAAGAGACCCAGTACTTC.